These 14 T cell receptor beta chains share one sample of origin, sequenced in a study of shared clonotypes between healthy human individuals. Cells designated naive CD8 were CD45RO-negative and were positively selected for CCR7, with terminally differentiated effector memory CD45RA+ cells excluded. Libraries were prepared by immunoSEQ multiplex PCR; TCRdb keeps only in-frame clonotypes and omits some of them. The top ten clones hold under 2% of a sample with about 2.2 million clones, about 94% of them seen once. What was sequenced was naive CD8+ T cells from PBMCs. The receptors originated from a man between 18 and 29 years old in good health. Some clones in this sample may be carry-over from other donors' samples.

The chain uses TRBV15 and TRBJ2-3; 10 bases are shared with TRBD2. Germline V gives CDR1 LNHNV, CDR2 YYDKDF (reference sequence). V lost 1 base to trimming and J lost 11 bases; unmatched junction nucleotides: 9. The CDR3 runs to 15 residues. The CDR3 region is CATSRGLAGDPEQYF. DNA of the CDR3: TGTGCCACCAGCAGAGGGCTAGCGGGAGACCCAGAGCAGTATTTT.

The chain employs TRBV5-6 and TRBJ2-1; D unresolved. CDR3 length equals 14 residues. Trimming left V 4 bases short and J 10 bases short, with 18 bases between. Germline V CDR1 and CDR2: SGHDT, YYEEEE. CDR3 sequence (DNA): TGTGCCAGCAGCCAATCGGCCCCCTGGGGAGAGCAGTTCTTC. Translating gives CASSQSAPWGEQFF.

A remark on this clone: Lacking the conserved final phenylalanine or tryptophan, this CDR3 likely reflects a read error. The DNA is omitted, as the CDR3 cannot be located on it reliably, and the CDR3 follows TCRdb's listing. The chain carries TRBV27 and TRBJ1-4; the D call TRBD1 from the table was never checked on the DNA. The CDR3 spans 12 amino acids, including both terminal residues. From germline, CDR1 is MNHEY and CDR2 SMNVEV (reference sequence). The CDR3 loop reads CASSLATRDIQY.

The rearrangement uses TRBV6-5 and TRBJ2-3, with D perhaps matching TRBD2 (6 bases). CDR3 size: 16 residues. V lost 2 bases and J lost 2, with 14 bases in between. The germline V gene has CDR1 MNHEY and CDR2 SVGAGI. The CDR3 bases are TGTGCCAGCAGTTACGATTCGGCTAGCGTCACAGATACGCAGTATTTT. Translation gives CASSYDSASVTDTQYF.

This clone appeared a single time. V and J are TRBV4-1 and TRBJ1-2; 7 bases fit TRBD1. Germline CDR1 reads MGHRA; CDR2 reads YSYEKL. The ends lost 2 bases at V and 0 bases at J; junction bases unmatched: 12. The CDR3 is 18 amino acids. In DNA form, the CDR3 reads TGCGCCAGCAGCCAATCCACGGACAGGCTTAGTCCTAACTATGGCTACACCTTC. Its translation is CASSQSTDRLSPNYGYTF.

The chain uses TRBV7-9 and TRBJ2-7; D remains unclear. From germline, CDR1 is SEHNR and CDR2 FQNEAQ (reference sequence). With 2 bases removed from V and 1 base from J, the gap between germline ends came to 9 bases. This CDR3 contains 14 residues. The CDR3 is CASSLRAESYEQYF. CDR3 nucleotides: TGTGCCAGCAGCTTACGTGCAGAATCCTACGAGCAGTACTTC.

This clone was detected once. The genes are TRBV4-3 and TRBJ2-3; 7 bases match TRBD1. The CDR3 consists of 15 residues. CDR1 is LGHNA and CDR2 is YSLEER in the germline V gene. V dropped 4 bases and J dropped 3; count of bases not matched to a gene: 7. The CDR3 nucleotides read TGCGCCAGCAGCCTTACCGGGACAGTGACAGATACGCAGTATTTT. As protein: CASSLTGTVTDTQYF.

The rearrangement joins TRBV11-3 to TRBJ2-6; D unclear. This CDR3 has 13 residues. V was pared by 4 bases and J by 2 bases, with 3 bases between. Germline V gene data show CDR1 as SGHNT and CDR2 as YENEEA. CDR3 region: CASSYPGANVLTF. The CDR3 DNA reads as TGTGCCAGCAGCTACCCTGGGGCCAACGTCCTGACTTTC.

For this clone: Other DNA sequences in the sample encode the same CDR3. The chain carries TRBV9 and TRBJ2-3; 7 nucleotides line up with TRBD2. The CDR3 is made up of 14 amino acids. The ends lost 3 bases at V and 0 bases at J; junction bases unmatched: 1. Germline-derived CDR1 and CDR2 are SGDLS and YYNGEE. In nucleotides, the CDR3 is TGTGCCAGCAGCGGTAGCGGGAGCACAGATACGCAGTATTTT. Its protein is CASSGSGSTDTQYF. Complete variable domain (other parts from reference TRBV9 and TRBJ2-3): DSGVTQTPKHLITATGQRVTLRCSPRSGDLSVYWYQQSLDQGLQFLIQYYNGEERAKGNILERFSAQQFPDLHSELNLSSLELGDSALYFCASSGSGSTDTQYFGPGTRLTVL.

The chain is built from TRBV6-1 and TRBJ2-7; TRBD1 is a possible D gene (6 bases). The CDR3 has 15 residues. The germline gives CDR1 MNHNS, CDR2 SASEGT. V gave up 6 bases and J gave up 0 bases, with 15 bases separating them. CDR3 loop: CASSELQGRSYEQYF. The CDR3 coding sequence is TGTGCCAGCAGCGAGCTACAGGGCCGCTCCTACGAGCAGTACTTC.

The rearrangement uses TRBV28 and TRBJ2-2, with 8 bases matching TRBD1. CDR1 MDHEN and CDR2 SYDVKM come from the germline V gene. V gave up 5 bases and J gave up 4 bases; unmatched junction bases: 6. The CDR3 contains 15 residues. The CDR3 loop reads CASSALTGATGELFF. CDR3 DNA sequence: TGTGCCAGCAGTGCCCTGACAGGGGCCACCGGGGAGCTGTTTTTT.

The CDR3 coding sequence is TGTGCCAGCAGTCTAGCGGGAGATTGGGGAGATACGCAGTATTTT. It encodes CASSLAGDWGDTQYF. The chain recombines TRBV6-1 with TRBJ2-3, with TRBD2 identical over 10 bases. The CDR3 is 15 residues long. Trimming removed 5 bases from V and 5 bases from J; junction bases left unmatched: 7. Germline CDR1 MNHNS, CDR2 SASEGT.

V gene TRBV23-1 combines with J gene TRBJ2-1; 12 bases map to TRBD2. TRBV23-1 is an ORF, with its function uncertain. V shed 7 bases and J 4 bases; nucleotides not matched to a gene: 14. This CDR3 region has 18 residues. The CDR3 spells CASIPPASGRAAYNEQFF. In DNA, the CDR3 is TGCGCCAGCATCCCCCCGGCTAGCGGGAGGGCAGCATACAATGAGCAGTTCTTC.

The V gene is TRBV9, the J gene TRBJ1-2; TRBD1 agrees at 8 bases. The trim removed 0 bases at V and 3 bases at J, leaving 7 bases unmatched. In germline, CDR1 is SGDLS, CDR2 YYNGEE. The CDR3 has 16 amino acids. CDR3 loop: CASSVGAGGSDYGYTF. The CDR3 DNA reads TGTGCCAGCAGCGTAGGGGCAGGGGGCTCGGACTATGGCTACACCTTC. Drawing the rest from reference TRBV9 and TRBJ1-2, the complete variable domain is DSGVTQTPKHLITATGQRVTLRCSPRSGDLSVYWYQQSLDQGLQFLIQYYNGEERAKGNILERFSAQQFPDLHSELNLSSLELGDSALYFCASSVGAGGSDYGYTFGSGTRLTVV.